Only one count was recorded for the clone carrying this T cell receptor (beta chain). Its target is unknown. Data came from immunoSEQ multiplex PCR; TCRdb stores just in-frame clones and leaves some out. The sample holds about 120,000 clones, approximately 90% seen once. This record comes from a study of T cell responses to AZD1222 COVID-19 vaccine. The length of the CDR3 is 14 residues. V gave up 5 bases and J gave up 4 bases; unmatched junction bases: 5. Germline assignment: CDR1 SQVTM and CDR2 ANQGSEA. Study-level points and caveats: Spike-specific TCR breadth and depth both grew after two AZD1222 doses. Donors were largely white British and mainly female; clonal diversity was possibly underestimated.

The chain recombines TRBV29-1 with TRBJ2-7; TRBD2 agrees at 13 bases. The source of this sequence is an adult in good health. Specimen: peripheral blood, collected on day 0 of AZD1222 vaccination. CDR3 sequence (DNA): TGCAGCGTTACCCCGACTAGCGGGAGGTACGAGCAGTACTTC. Translated, it gives CSVTPTSGRYEQYF.